This record covers a single TCR beta chain. CDR1 is LNHNV and CDR2 is YYDKDF in the germline V gene (reference sequence). V lost 1 base and J lost 0, with 16 bases in between. The CDR3 spans 17 residues. This entry is derived from a study of blood T cell repertoires in COVID-19. Study context: Sites in the United States, Italy and Spain provided acute and convalescent COVID-19 samples. T cells, B-cell-depleted T cells, or PBMCs provided the cDNA or gDNA that served as material.

In the authors' workflow: Amplifying reference gene primers gave estimates of nucleated cell counts. Assay used: immunoSEQ multiplex PCR; TCRdb lists only in-frame clones, some missing. The V and J calls and the clone size are those of that table, but D and trimming were determined from the DNA. Among about 170,000 clones, more than 85% were seen once, and the ten largest hold 5.5% to 8.5%. The origin of this receptor is a woman over 75 in a cohort sampled during active or convalescent COVID-19. The rearrangement joins TRBV15 to TRBJ2-7; the D gene is possibly TRBD2 (7 bases). The sequenced material came from peripheral blood. The CDR3 DNA follows: TGTGCCACCAGCAGAGGAAAGAGGGGGGGTTTCTCCTACGAGCAGTACTTC. This codes for CATSRGKRGGFSYEQYF.